This TCR beta chain was profiled in a study of blood T cells in healthy people across ages. About this clonotype: The antigen is not known.

Sample-barcoded 5' priming and a J-beta primer mix drove a second PCR of about 6 to 11 cycles. TCRdb analysed the 5' RACE reads with MiXCR anew, one entry per CDR3 protein. The sample carries some 1,800,000 distinct CDR3 sequences, more than 35% recorded once. Overall study findings and caveats: Naive T cell percentage by flow cytometry tracked strongly with beta diversity.

The V gene's germline CDR1 is LGHNA and CDR2 YSLEER. The CDR3 length is 15 residues. Deletions cut 0 bases from V and 8 bases from J, with 16 bases between. This clonotype was sampled from a human donor in good health. Material: blood. This rearrangement joins TRBV4-3 to TRBJ1-2, with TRBD1 as a possible D gene (5 bases). The CDR3, as DNA: TGCGCCAGCAGCCAAGAGTCTTCGGGACTTTCAGGCTACACCTTC. This translates into CASSQESSGLSGYTF.